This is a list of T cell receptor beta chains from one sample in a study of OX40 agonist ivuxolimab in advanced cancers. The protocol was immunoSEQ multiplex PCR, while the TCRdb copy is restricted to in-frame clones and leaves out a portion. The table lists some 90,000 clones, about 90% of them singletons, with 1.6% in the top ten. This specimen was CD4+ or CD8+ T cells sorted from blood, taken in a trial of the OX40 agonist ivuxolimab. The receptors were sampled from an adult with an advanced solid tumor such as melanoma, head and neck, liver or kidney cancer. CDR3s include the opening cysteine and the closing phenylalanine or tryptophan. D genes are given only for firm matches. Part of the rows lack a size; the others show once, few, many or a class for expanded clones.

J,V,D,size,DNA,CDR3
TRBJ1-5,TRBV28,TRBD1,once,TGTGCCAGCAGCTGGACAGGGTTCGAGCAGCCCCAGCATTTT,CASSWTGFEQPQHF
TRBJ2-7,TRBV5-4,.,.,TGTGCCAGCAGCTCCCAGGGGCCCTACGAGCAGTACTTC,CASSSQGPYEQYF
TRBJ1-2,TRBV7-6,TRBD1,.,TGTGCCAGCAGCCCCGGGACAGGCGGATCCTATGGCTACACCTTC,CASSPGTGGSYGYTF
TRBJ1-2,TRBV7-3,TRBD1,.,TGTGCCAGCAGCTTAACCGCAGGGGGTCACTATGGCTACACCTTC,CASSLTAGGHYGYTF
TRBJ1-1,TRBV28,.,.,TGTGCCAGCAGTTTAGCAGGAGGGGCAAACACTGAAGCTTTCTTT,CASSLAGGANTEAFF
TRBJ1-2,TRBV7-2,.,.,TGTGCCAGCAGTCCCTCCGCCCTGGGGGGCTACACCTTC,CASSPSALGGYTF
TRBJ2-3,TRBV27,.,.,TGTGCCAGCAGTTTGACGGGAATCAGAACAGATACGCAGTATTTT,CASSLTGIRTDTQYF
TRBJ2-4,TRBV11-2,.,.,TGTGCCAGCAGCTTAGGGGCTGGGGCCGTGGACATTCAGTACTTC,CASSLGAGAVDIQYF
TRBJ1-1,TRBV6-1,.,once,TGTGCCAGCAGCGTCACAGGGAACACTGAAGCTTTCTTT,CASSVTGNTEAFF
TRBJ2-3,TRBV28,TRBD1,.,TGTGCCAGCAGTCCAATAAGGGGGCTGGATACGCAGTATTTT,CASSPIRGLDTQYF
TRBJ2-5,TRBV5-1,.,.,TGCGCCAGGGAGACCCAGTACTTC,CARETQYF
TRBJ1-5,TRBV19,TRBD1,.,TGTGCCAGTAGTATACAGGGGGGAAGCAATCAGCCCCAGCATTTT,CASSIQGGSNQPQHF
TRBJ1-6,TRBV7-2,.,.,TGTGCCAGCAGCCTCCCAGGGGCTGGCAATTCACCCCTCCACTTT,CASSLPGAGNSPLHF
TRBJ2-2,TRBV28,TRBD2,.,TGTGCCTGCGGACTAGCGGGACCCGGGGAGCTGTTTTTT,CACGLAGPGELFF
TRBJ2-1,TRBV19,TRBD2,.,TGTGCCAGTAGTATAGAAAACAATCCTAGCGGGAGTCGTAATGAGCAGTTCTTC,CASSIENNPSGSRNEQFF
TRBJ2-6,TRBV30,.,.,TGTGCCTGGAGTGTACGGTTACTCATCTCTGGGGCCAACGTTCTGACTTTC,CAWSVRLLISGANVLTF
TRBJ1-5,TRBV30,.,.,TGTGCCTGGAGTAAAGAGGGTGGGGGCAATCAGCCCCAGCATTTT,CAWSKEGGGNQPQHF
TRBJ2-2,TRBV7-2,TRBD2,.,TGTGCCAGCAGCCTACTAGCGGGGTACACCGGGGAGCTGTTTTTT,CASSLLAGYTGELFF
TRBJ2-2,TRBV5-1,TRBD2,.,TGCGCCAGCAGCCGGGGGGAGGTCACCGGGGAGCTGTTTTTT,CASSRGEVTGELFF
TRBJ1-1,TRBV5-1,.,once,TGCGCCAGCAGCTTGGAAGCTATGAACACTGAAGCTTTCTTT,CASSLEAMNTEAFF
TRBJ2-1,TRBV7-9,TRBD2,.,TGTGCCAGCAGCGGGAGGGACCCAGAGCAGTTCTTC,CASSGRDPEQFF
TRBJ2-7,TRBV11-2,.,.,TGTGCCAGCAGCTTAATGGGTGTATCGTCCTACGAGCAGTACTTC,CASSLMGVSSYEQYF
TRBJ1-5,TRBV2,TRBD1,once,TGTGCCAGCAGTGAAACAGGGGGCAGATTGGGTCAGCCCCAGCATTTT,CASSETGGRLGQPQHF
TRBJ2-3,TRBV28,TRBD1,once,TGTGCCAGCAGGATCCAGGGGGCATACACAGATACGCAGTATTTT,CASRIQGAYTDTQYF
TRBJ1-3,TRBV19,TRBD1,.,TGTGCCAGTAGTACCGGGACAGCCTCTGGAAACACCATATATTTT,CASSTGTASGNTIYF
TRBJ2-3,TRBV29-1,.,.,TGCAGCGTTAAGAGGAGCACAGATACGCAGTATTTT,CSVKRSTDTQYF
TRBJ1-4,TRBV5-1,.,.,TGCGCCAGCAGCGATACGGGACTAAATGAAAAACTGTTTTTT,CASSDTGLNEKLFF
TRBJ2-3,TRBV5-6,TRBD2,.,TGTGCAAGCCGGGGGGTAGGCACAGATACGCAGTATTTT,CASRGVGTDTQYF
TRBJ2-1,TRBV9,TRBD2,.,TGTGCCAGCAGCGTAGTCGGTCGAGCGGGAACCTACAATGAGCAGTTCTTC,CASSVVGRAGTYNEQFF
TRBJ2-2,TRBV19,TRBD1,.,TGTGCCACACGACAGGGGGGGGCCGGGGAGCTGTTTTTT,CATRQGGAGELFF
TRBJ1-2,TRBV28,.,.,TGTGCCAGCAGTTCCCAGGGTCATGGCTACACCTTC,CASSSQGHGYTF
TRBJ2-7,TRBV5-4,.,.,TGTGCCAGCAGCCAAGATCGGGTAGCCTCCTACGAGCAGTACTTC,CASSQDRVASYEQYF
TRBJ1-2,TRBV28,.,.,TGTGCCGCCGAGGGGGGAGGGTTTGGATACTATGGCTACACCTTC,CAAEGGGFGYYGYTF
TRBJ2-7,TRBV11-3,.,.,TGTGCCAGCAGCTCCCACAGTATGGGCTACGAGCAGTACTTC,CASSSHSMGYEQYF
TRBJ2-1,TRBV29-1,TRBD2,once,TGCAGCGTTGAAGTCTTGGGAGGGAGAGAGGGACTAGCGACCTACAATGAGCAGTTCTTC,CSVEVLGGREGLATYNEQFF
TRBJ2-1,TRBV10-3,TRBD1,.,TGTGCCATCAGTAAAAGCGTAATTCCGGGACAGGTTATTAAGCAGTTCTTC,CAISKSVIPGQVIKQFF
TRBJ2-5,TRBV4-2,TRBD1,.,TGTGCCAGCAGCCAAGATCTTGCTGGGACAGCCCCCCAAGAGACCCAGTACTTC,CASSQDLAGTAPQETQYF
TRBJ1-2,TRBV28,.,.,TGTGCCAGCAGTTTGGGGGTTGGCGGCTACACCTTC,CASSLGVGGYTF
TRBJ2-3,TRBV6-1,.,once,TGTGCCAACCAGGCTCTAGCGTTTAGCACAGATACGCAGTATTTT,CANQALAFSTDTQYF
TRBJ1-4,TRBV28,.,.,TGTGCCAGCAGTTTATTTTTAGAAAAACTGTTTTTT,CASSLFLEKLFF
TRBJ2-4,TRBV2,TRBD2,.,TGTGCCAGCATCAAGACTAGCGGAAACATTCAGTACTTC,CASIKTSGNIQYF
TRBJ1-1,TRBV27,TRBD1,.,TGTGCCAGCAGACCGACAGGGGGCACTGAAGCTTTCTTT,CASRPTGGTEAFF
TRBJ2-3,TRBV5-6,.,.,TGTGCCAGCATGCGGGCAGATACGCAGTATTTT,CASMRADTQYF
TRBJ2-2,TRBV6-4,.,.,TGTGCCAGCAGCCCTCAAACAGGGCCCGGGGAGCTGTTTTTT,CASSPQTGPGELFF